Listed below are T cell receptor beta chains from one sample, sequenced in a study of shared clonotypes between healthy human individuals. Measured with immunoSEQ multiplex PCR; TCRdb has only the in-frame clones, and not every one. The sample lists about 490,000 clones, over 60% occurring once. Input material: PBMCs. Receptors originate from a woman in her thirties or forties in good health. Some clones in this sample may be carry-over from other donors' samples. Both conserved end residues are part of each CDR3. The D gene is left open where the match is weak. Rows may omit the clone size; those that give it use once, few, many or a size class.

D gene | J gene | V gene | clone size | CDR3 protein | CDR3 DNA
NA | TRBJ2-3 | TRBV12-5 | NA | CASGLGGAPADTQYF | TGTGCTAGTGGTTTGGGCGGGGCCCCCGCAGATACGCAGTATTTT
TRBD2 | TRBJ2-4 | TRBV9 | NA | CATTKGTSVHKNIQYF | TGTGCCACCACGAAGGGAACTAGCGTTCACAAAAACATTCAGTACTTC
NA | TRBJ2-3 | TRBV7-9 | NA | CASSYRDTSTDTQYF | TGTGCCAGCAGCTACCGGGACACCTCCACAGATACGCAGTATTTT
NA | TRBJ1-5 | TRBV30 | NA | CAWSVGLNQPQHF | TGTGCCTGGAGTGTAGGTCTCAATCAGCCCCAGCATTTT
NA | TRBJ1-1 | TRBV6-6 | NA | CASSYTETANTEAFF | TGTGCCAGCAGTTACACCGAGACAGCCAACACTGAAGCTTTCTTT
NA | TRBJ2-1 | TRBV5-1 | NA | CASSLGPGSGEQFF | TGCGCCAGCAGCTTGGGCCCGGGGTCGGGAGAGCAGTTCTTC
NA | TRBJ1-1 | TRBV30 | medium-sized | CAWSRQANEAFF | TGTGCCTGGAGTAGACAGGCGAATGAAGCTTTCTTT
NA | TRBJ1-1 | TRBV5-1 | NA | CASSPLLSGNTEAFF | TGCGCCAGCAGCCCCCTCTTGAGCGGGAACACTGAAGCTTTCTTT
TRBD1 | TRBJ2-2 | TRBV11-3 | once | CASSAGQGTGELFF | TGTGCCAGCAGCGCTGGACAGGGGACCGGGGAGCTGTTTTTT
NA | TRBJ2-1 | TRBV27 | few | CASSRSPGRGSSYNEQFF | TGTGCCAGCAGTCGGTCGCCGGGGCGGGGAAGCTCCTACAATGAGCAGTTCTTC
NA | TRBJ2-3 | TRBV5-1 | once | CASSPSVGDTQYF | TGCGCCAGCAGCCCAAGCGTAGGAGATACGCAGTATTTT
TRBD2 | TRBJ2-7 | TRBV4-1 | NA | CASSQGGSSYEQYF | TGCGCCAGCAGCCAAGGCGGGAGCTCCTACGAGCAGTACTTC
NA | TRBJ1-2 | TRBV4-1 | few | CASSQEGTHANYGYTF | TGCGCCAGCAGCCAAGAGGGGACGCATGCTAATTATGGCTACACCTTC
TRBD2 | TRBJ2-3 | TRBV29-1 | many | CSTRGGESTQYF | TGCAGCACCCGGGGGGGGGAAAGTACGCAGTATTTT
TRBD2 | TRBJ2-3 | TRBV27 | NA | CASSFITSGYTDTQYF | TGTGCCAGCAGTTTCATCACTAGCGGATACACAGATACGCAGTATTTT
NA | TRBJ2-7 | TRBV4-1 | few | CASSQGLGQNSEQYF | TGCGCCAGCAGCCAAGGGTTAGGACAGAATTCCGAGCAGTACTTC
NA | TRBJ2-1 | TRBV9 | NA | CASSLSGIPSYNEQFF | TGTGCCAGCAGCCTATCGGGCATACCCTCCTACAATGAGCAGTTCTTC
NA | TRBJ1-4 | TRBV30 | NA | CAWSPGAGNNEKLFF | TGTGCCTGGAGTCCTGGAGCAGGGAATAATGAAAAACTGTTTTTT
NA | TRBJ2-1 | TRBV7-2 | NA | CASSLDVGEQFF | TGTGCCAGCAGCTTAGACGTCGGGGAGCAGTTCTTC
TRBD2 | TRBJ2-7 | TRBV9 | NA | CASSAGTSGRYEQYF | TGTGCCAGCAGCGCCGGGACTAGCGGGAGGTACGAGCAGTACTTC
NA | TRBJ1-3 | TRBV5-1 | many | CASSDGGDGNTIYF | TGCGCCAGCAGCGATGGTGGAGATGGAAACACCATATATTTT
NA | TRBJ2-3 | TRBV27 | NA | CASSSDSYWGTQYF | TGTGCCAGCAGTTCGGACAGCTACTGGGGTACGCAGTATTTT
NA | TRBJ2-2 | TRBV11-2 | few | CASSLNLGPGELFF | TGTGCCAGCAGCTTAAATCTGGGACCCGGGGAGCTGTTTTTT
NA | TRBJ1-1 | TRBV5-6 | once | CASSSGGRVNTEAFF | TGTGCCAGCAGCTCCGGAGGACGGGTGAACACTGAAGCTTTCTTT
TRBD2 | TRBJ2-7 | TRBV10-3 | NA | CAITPTSGSYEQYF | TGTGCCATCACCCCGACTAGCGGGAGTTACGAGCAGTACTTC
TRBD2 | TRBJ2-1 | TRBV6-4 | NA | CASSVSGIANNEQFF | TGTGCGAGCTCGGTTAGCGGGATCGCAAACAATGAGCAGTTCTTC
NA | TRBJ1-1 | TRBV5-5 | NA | CASSFGGDTEAFF | TGTGCCAGCAGCTTTGGGGGGGACACTGAAGCTTTCTTT
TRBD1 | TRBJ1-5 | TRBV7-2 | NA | CASSPRTGRNQPQHF | TGTGCCAGCAGCCCGAGGACAGGGCGAAATCAGCCCCAGCATTTT
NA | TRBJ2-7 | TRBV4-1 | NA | CASSQSRWVSSLYEQYF | TGCGCCAGCAGCCAATCACGATGGGTCAGTTCTCTCTACGAGCAGTACTTC
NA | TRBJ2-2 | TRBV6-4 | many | CASSDSDTGELFF | TGTGCCAGCAGTGACTCTGACACCGGGGAGCTGTTTTTT
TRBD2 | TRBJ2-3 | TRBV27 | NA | CASSQSTSGRWADTQYF | TGTGCCAGCAGTCAGTCGACTAGCGGGAGATGGGCAGATACGCAGTATTTT
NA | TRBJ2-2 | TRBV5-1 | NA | CASRDGTGETGELFF | TGCGCCAGCCGAGACGGTACGGGAGAAACCGGGGAGCTGTTTTTT
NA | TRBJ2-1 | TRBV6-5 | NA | CASRGPGFYNEQFF | TGTGCCAGCAGGGGGCCGGGGTTCTACAATGAGCAGTTCTTC
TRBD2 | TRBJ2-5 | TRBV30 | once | CAWTAGVGYQETQYF | TGTGCCTGGACCGCGGGAGTAGGGTACCAAGAGACCCAGTACTTC
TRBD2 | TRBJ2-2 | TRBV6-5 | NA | CASSYLAGGPSGELFF | TGTGCCAGCAGTTACTTAGCGGGAGGGCCCTCCGGGGAGCTGTTTTTT
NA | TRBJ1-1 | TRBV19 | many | CASSPRGTSHTEAFF | TGTGCCAGTAGTCCCAGAGGGACAAGTCACACTGAAGCTTTCTTT
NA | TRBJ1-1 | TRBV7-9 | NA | CASSLARVRTAPRNTEAFF | TGTGCCAGCAGCTTAGCTAGAGTTAGGACAGCCCCTAGGAACACTGAAGCTTTCTTT
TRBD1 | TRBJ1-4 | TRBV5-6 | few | CASSSYRTGGNEKLFF | TGTGCCAGCAGCTCCTACAGGACAGGGGGTAATGAAAAACTGTTTTTT
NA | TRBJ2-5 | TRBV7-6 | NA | CASSPVGETQYF | TGTGCCAGCAGCCCAGTCGGTGAGACCCAGTACTTC
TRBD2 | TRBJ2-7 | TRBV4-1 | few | CASSPVGRAGYEQYF | TGCGCCAGCAGCCCAGTCGGGAGGGCCGGCTACGAGCAGTACTTC
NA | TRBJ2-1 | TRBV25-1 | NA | CASSESVYNEQFF | TGTGCCAGCAGTGAATCGGTCTACAATGAGCAGTTCTTC
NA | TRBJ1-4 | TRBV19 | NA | CASSIVEGNEKLFF | TGTGCCAGTAGTATAGTGGAGGGGAATGAAAAACTGTTTTTT
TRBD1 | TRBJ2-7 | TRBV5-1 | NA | CASSLTGGIHEQYF | TGCGCCAGCAGCTTGACAGGGGGCATCCACGAGCAGTACTTC
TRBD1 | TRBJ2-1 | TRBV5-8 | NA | CASSRQGSYNEQFF | TGTGCCAGCAGCAGACAGGGTAGCTACAATGAGCAGTTCTTC
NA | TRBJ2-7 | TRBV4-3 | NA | CASSHLQESSSYEQYF | TGCGCCAGCAGCCACTTACAGGAATCTAGCTCCTACGAGCAGTACTTC